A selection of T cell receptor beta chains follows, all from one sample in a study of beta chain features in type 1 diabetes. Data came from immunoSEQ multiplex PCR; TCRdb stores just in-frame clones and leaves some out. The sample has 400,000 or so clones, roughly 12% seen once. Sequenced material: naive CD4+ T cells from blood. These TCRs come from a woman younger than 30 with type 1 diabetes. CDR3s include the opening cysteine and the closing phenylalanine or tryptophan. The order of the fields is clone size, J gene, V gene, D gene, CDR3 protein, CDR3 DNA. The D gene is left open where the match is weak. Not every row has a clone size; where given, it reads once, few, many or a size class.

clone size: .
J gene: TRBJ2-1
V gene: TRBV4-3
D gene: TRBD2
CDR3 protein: CASSQNGWLAGGGEQFF
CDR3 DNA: TGCGCCAGCAGCCAGAATGGGTGGCTAGCGGGAGGGGGAGAGCAGTTCTTC

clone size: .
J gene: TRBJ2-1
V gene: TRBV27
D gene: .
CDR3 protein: CASRKDRTRPGNEQFF
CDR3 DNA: TGTGCCAGCAGGAAAGACAGGACTAGACCGGGCAATGAGCAGTTCTTC

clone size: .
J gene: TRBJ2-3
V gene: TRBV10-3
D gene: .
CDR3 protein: CAISGVDTQYF
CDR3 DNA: TGTGCCATCAGTGGAGTAGATACGCAGTATTTT

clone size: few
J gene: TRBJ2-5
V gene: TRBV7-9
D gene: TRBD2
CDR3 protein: CASSPGLAQETQYF
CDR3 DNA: TGTGCCAGCAGCCCGGGACTAGCACAAGAGACCCAGTACTTC

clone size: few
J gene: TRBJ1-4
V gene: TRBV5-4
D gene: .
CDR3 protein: CASSSAGRGNEKLFF
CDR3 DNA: TGTGCCAGCAGCTCCGCCGGGCGGGGCAATGAAAAACTGTTTTTT

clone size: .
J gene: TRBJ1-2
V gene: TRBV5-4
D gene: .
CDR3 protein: CASSLRMGNGGGYTF
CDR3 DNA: TGTGCCAGCAGCTTGCGTATGGGCAATGGAGGAGGCTACACCTTC

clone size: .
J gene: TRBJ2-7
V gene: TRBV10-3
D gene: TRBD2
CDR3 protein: CAISEGGVYGDTYEQYF
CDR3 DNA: TGTGCCATCAGTGAGGGGGGGGTGTACGGGGATACATACGAGCAGTACTTC

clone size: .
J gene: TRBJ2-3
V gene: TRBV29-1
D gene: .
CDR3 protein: CSVEVEGTDTQYF
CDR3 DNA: TGCAGCGTTGAAGTGGAGGGGACAGATACGCAGTATTTT

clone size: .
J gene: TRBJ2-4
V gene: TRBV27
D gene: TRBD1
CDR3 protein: CASSLGDSQAKNIQYF
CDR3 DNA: TGTGCCAGCAGTTTAGGGGACAGTCAAGCCAAAAACATTCAGTACTTC

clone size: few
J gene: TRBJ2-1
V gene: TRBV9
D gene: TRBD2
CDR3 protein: CATSGGPNNEQFF
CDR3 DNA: TGTGCCACTAGCGGCGGTCCGAACAATGAGCAGTTCTTC

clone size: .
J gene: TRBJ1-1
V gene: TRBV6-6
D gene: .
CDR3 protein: CASSATMNTEAFF
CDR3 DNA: TGTGCCAGCAGCGCAACAATGAACACTGAAGCTTTCTTT

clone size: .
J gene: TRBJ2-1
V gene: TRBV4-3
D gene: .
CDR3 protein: CASSQEGWGHNEQFF
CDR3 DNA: TGCGCCAGCAGCCAAGAGGGGTGGGGGCACAATGAGCAGTTCTTC

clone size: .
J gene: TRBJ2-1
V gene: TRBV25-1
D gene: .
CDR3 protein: CARWDNSYNEQFF
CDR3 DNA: TGTGCCAGATGGGACAACTCCTACAATGAGCAGTTCTTC

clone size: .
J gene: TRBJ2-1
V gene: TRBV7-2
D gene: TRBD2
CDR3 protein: CASSFRAGGPYNEQFF
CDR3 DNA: TGTGCCAGCAGCTTTCGAGCGGGAGGGCCCTACAATGAGCAGTTCTTC

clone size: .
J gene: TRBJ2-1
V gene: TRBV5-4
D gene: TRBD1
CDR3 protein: CASSLSSGGHEQFF
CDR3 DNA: TGTGCCAGCAGCTTGTCTTCAGGGGGCCATGAGCAGTTCTTC

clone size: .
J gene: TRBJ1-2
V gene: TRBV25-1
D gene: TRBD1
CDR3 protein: CASSEPGTGINYGYTF
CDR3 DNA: TGTGCCAGCAGTGAACCAGGGACAGGGATAAACTATGGCTACACCTTC

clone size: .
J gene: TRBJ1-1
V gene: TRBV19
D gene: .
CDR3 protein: CASSIRVAPAEAFF
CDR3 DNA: TGTGCCAGTAGTATACGGGTAGCACCCGCTGAAGCTTTCTTT

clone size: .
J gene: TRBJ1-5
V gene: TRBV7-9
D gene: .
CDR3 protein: CASSLASDNQPQHF
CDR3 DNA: TGTGCCAGCAGCTTAGCGTCAGACAATCAGCCCCAGCATTTT

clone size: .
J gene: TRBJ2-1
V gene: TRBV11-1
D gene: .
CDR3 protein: CASSFGLENEQFF
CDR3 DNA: TGTGCCAGCAGCTTTGGGCTTGAGAATGAGCAGTTCTTC

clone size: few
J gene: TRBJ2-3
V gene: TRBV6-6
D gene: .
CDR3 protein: CASRLRDTQYF
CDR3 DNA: TGTGCCAGCCGACTCCGGGATACGCAGTATTTT

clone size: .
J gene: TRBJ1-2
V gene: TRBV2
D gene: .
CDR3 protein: CASREISGNGYTF
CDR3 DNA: TGTGCCAGCAGGGAAATCAGTGGTAATGGCTACACCTTC

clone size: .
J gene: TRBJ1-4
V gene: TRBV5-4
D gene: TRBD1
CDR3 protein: CASSLAGTVEKLFF
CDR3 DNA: TGTGCCAGCAGCTTGGCAGGGACAGTAGAAAAACTGTTTTTT

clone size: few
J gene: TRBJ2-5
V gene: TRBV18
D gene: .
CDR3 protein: CASSPREETQYF
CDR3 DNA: TGTGCCAGCTCTCCCCGGGAGGAGACCCAGTACTTC

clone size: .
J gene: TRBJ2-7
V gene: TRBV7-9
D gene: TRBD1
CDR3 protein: CASSRSTGGSSYEQYF
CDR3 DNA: TGTGCCAGCAGCCGCTCGACAGGGGGGTCCTCCTACGAGCAGTACTTC

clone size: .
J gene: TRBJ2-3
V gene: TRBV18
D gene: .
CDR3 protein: CASSVSRDTQYF
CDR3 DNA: TGTGCCAGCTCAGTCTCACGGGATACGCAGTATTTT